The rows below give T cell receptor beta chains drawn from one sample of a study of T cell changes during pregnancy in multiple sclerosis. Assay used: immunoSEQ multiplex PCR; TCRdb lists only in-frame clones, some missing. The table includes over 40,000 clones, 80% to 95% detected once. This material consisted of CD4+ T cells from peripheral blood mononuclear cells, taken in the second trimester of pregnancy. These receptors all stem from a female donor with multiple sclerosis, enrolled in a pregnancy study. Both conserved end residues are part of each CDR3. A D gene is named only where the DNA matches it firmly. Not all rows give a size; the values are once, few, many and, for expanded clones, a class.

V	J	D	size	DNA	CDR3
TRBV7-6	TRBJ2-1	NA	NA	TGTGCCAGCGGGATAGCGGCTTACAATGAGCAGTTCTTC	CASGIAAYNEQFF
TRBV9	TRBJ2-3	TRBD2	NA	TGTGCCAGCAGCGTAGTCCCTAGCGGAACCACAGATACGCAGTATTTT	CASSVVPSGTTDTQYF
TRBV28	TRBJ2-5	TRBD2	NA	TGTGCCAGCAGCCCAGCCTTACTAGCGGGGATGGGAGAGACCCAGTACTTC	CASSPALLAGMGETQYF
TRBV5-1	TRBJ2-3	TRBD2	once	TGCGCCAGCAGCTTGTCTAGCGGGGGGGGCACAGATACGCAGTATTTT	CASSLSSGGGTDTQYF
TRBV18	TRBJ2-4	TRBD1	NA	TGTGCCAGTCTAGGACAGGGGGCGAAGCAGTACTTC	CASLGQGAKQYF
TRBV2	TRBJ1-6	TRBD1	NA	TGTGCCAGCAACCCGGGACAGTATAATTCACCCCTCCACTTT	CASNPGQYNSPLHF
TRBV5-1	TRBJ2-1	TRBD1	once	TGCGCCAGCAGCCCGGGACAGACCTACAATGAGCAGTTCTTC	CASSPGQTYNEQFF
TRBV6-5	TRBJ1-1	TRBD1	NA	TGTGCCAGCAGACCCGACAGGGACATTGGGAAAGCTTTCTTT	CASRPDRDIGKAFF
TRBV6-4	TRBJ2-1	TRBD2	NA	TGTGCCAGCAGTGACTCGGCGGGAGGGCTCCATGAGCAGTTCTTC	CASSDSAGGLHEQFF
TRBV27	TRBJ1-5	NA	NA	TGTGCCAGCAGTTCAACCCCGAAGGGGGAGCCCCAGCATTTT	CASSSTPKGEPQHF
TRBV2	TRBJ1-3	NA	NA	TGTGCCAGCAGCCAGGACTCTGGAAACACCATATATTTT	CASSQDSGNTIYF
TRBV5-5	TRBJ1-4	NA	NA	TGTGCCAGCAGCTTGGCTCCAGGCCGTGGTAATGAAAAACTGTTTTTT	CASSLAPGRGNEKLFF
TRBV15	TRBJ1-5	TRBD1	NA	TGTGCCACCAGCAGAGCATCAGGGGGCGGTCAGCCCCAGCATTTT	CATSRASGGGQPQHF
TRBV5-1	TRBJ2-1	TRBD2	NA	TGCGCCAGCAGCTTTCTAGCGGGAATCTACAATGAGCAGTTCTTC	CASSFLAGIYNEQFF
TRBV19	TRBJ1-1	TRBD1	NA	TGTGCCAGTAGAAAAGAAGGGGGACAGCTCTACACTGAAGCTTTCTTT	CASRKEGGQLYTEAFF
TRBV11-1	TRBJ2-1	NA	NA	TGTGCCAGCGGAGGGGGGGCCTACAATGAGCAGTTCTTC	CASGGGAYNEQFF